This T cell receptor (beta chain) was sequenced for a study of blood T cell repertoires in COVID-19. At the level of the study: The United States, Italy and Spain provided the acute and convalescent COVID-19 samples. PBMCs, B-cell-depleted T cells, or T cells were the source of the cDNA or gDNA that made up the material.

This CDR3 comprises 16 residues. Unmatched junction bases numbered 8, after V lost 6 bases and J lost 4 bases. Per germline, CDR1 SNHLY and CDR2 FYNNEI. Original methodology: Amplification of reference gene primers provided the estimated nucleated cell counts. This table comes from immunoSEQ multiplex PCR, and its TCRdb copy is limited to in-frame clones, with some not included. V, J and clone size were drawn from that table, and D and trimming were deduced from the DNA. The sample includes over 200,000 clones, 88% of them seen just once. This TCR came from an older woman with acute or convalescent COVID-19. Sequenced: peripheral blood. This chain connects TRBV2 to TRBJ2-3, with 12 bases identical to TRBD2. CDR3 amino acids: CASSLLTSGGADTQYF. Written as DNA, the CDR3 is TGTGCCAGCAGCCTACTGACTAGCGGGGGAGCAGATACGCAGTATTTT.